These T cell receptor beta chains were read from a single sample in a study of CD8 T cells in Susac syndrome. TCRdb reanalysed the immunoSEQ multiplex PCR reads using MiXCR and keeps one entry per CDR3 protein. The sample consists of over 120,000 distinct CDR3 sequences, approximately 93% of them appearing once. The specimen sequenced was CD4+ T cells from PBMCs. These receptor sequences come from a human donor in good health. The CDR3 runs from the conserved cysteine through the conserved F or W. The D gene is left open where the match is weak. Not all rows give a size; the values are once, few, many and, for expanded clones, a class.

TRBV2,NA,13,TRBJ2-7,NA,TGTGCCAGCGCCCTCTCGAAAACCTACGAGCAGTACTTC,CASALSKTYEQYF
TRBV6-5,NA,20,TRBJ2-6,TRBD1,TGTGCCAGCAGTTACTCGAAGGGACAGGGTTCATCTCCTGGGGCCAACGTCCTGACTTTC,CASSYSKGQGSSPGANVLTF
TRBV15,NA,17,TRBJ2-3,NA,TGTGCCACCAGCAGAGAAATAGCGGTTATAAGCACAGATACGCAGTATTTT,CATSREIAVISTDTQYF
TRBV30,NA,15,TRBJ2-5,TRBD1,TGTGCCTGGAGTGGGGACAGGGGTTATCGAGAGACCCAGTACTTC,CAWSGDRGYRETQYF
TRBV6-1,NA,11,TRBJ1-2,NA,TGTGCCGGCGGACACATCTATGGCTACACCTTC,CAGGHIYGYTF
TRBV5-1,NA,16,TRBJ1-1,TRBD1,TGCGCCAGCAGCCCTGGACAGGGGAGGATGAACACTGAAGCTTTCTTT,CASSPGQGRMNTEAFF
TRBV7-2,NA,15,TRBJ2-5,NA,TGTGCCAGCAGCCTGAGAACAGGGTCCAGGGAGACCCAGTACTTC,CASSLRTGSRETQYF
TRBV3-1,NA,12,TRBJ2-3,NA,TGTGCCAGCAGCCCCGGATTCGGTTCGCAGTATTTT,CASSPGFGSQYF
TRBV3-1,once,14,TRBJ2-1,TRBD1,TGTGCCAGCAGCCAAGATCCAGGGGGCAATGAGCAGTTCTTC,CASSQDPGGNEQFF
TRBV4-1,NA,14,TRBJ2-7,NA,TGCGCCAGCAGCCAAGATCTAGGAGGGAGCGAGCAGTACTTC,CASSQDLGGSEQYF
TRBV6-2/TRBV6-3,few,16,TRBJ2-7,TRBD1,TGTGCCAGCAGTAGGACAGGAGGTCTCAACTCCTACGAGCAGTACTTT,CASSRTGGLNSYEQYF
TRBV4-1,NA,14,TRBJ2-7,NA,TGCGCCAGCAGCCAAGACAGCAATTGGTACGAGCAGTACTTC,CASSQDSNWYEQYF
TRBV18,NA,13,TRBJ1-2,NA,TGTGCCAGCTCTCGCTCGACTAACTATGGCTACACCTTC,CASSRSTNYGYTF
TRBV21-1,NA,19,TRBJ2-7,NA,TGTGCCAGCAGCAAAGCTGTAACTAGCGGGTTTTGGGTCTCCTACGAGCAGTACTTC,CASSKAVTSGFWVSYEQYF
TRBV7-2,NA,12,TRBJ2-1,TRBD1,TGTGCCAGCAGCTTAGCCGGGACAGCTCAGTTCTTC,CASSLAGTAQFF
TRBV12-3/TRBV12-4,NA,14,TRBJ2-5,TRBD2,TGTGCCAGCACCAGTAGCGGGAGTGGGGAGACCCAGTACTTC,CASTSSGSGETQYF
TRBV15,NA,21,TRBJ1-4,TRBD1,TGTGCCACCAGCAGAGTCGGACCGGGACAGTTCTCTGTTGGGGGTAATGAAAAACTGTTTTTT,CATSRVGPGQFSVGGNEKLFF
TRBV25-1,NA,15,TRBJ2-3,TRBD2,TGTGCCAGCAGTTTAGCGGGAGGCCGCACAGATACGCAGTATTTT,CASSLAGGRTDTQYF
TRBV4-2,NA,14,TRBJ2-2,NA,TGTGCCAGCAGTCGGACCTCGAACACCGGGGAGCTGTTTTTT,CASSRTSNTGELFF
TRBV5-1,NA,15,TRBJ2-5,TRBD1,TGCGCCAGCAGCCGACAGGGAGTAGGTCAAGAGACCCAGTACTTC,CASSRQGVGQETQYF
TRBV6-6,NA,14,TRBJ1-5,NA,TGTGCCAGCAGTTCCTCCGACAGAAATCAGCCCCAGCATTTT,CASSSSDRNQPQHF
TRBV10-3,NA,12,TRBJ2-5,NA,TGTGCCATCAGGGGGACCGGGGAGACCCAGTACTTC,CAIRGTGETQYF